These 14 T cell receptor beta chains were all obtained from the same sample, sequenced in a study of control samples from healthy donors and cancer patients. Some clones are missing from TCRdb's copy, which holds only in-frame ones; the method was immunoSEQ multiplex PCR. The sample has 150,000 to 200,000 clones; roughly 94% are singletons. Sequencing was done on a sample of blood. The receptors stem from a woman aged 18-29 years in good health.

The rearrangement joins TRBV28 to TRBJ1-6; the match to TRBD1 covers 9 bases. The length of the CDR3 is 14 residues. The V gene's germline CDR1 is MDHEN and CDR2 SYDVKM. V was clipped by 4 bases and J by 7 bases; unmatched bases: 2. The CDR3 nucleotides are TGTGCCAGCAGTTACAGGGGGCTGAATTCACCCCTCCACTTT. Translation: CASSYRGLNSPLHF.

The rearrangement uses TRBV6-5 and TRBJ1-6; D call uncertain. V dropped 7 bases and J dropped 9 bases, with 13 bases sitting between them. The CDR3 consists of 13 residues. Per the germline V gene, CDR1 is MNHEY and CDR2 is SVGAGI. Here the CDR3 reads CASTRKVGSPLHF. Here the CDR3 DNA reads TGTGCCAGCACCAGAAAAGTGGGTTCACCCCTCCACTTT.

Points on this clone: This CDR3 is also generated by other DNA sequences in the sample. This chain links TRBV11-3 with TRBJ1-1; D is undetermined. V was trimmed by 5 bases and J by 0 bases, leaving 7 bases between them. CDR3 size: 13 residues. The germline V gene encodes CDR1 SGHNT and CDR2 YENEEA. CDR3 nucleotide sequence: TGTGCCAGCAGCCTGGGGTTGAACACTGAAGCTTTCTTT. Translated, it gives CASSLGLNTEAFF.

This CDR3 reads CASSPTRRGAIKKQYF. Written as DNA, the CDR3 is TGTGCCAGCAGCCCCACGAGGCGGGGGGCAATAAAGAAGCAGTACTTC. The genes are TRBV7-8 and TRBJ2-7, with 8 bases that match TRBD2. The CDR3 extends over 16 amino acids. V gave up 5 bases and J gave up 8 bases; unmatched junction bases: 17. Germline V gene sequence: CDR1 SGHVS, CDR2 FQNEAQ.

The chain joins TRBV27 to TRBJ1-5; D may be TRBD1 (6 bases). V shed 3 bases and J shed 2 bases, with 11 bases lying between them. The length of the CDR3 is 15 residues. Germline lookup yields CDR1 MNHEY and CDR2 SMNVEV (reference sequence). CDR3 nucleotides: TGTGCCAGCAGTTTGGAAGGGGGAGGCAATCAGCCCCAGCATTTT. Amino acids: CASSLEGGGNQPQHF.

V usage is TRBV28 and J usage is TRBJ1-6; 7 bases match TRBD1. The CDR3 sequence is 15 residues long. Losses at the gene ends were 5 bases for V and 7 bases for J; bases not matched to a gene: 8. Germline CDR1 is MDHEN and CDR2 is SYDVKM. The CDR3: CASSPPTGINSPLHF. The CDR3 DNA follows: TGTGCCAGCAGTCCCCCGACAGGGATAAATTCACCCCTCCACTTT. Supplemented by reference TRBV28 and TRBJ1-6, the full variable domain reads DVKVTQSSRYLVKRTGEKVFLECVQDMDHENMFWYRQDPGLGLRLIYFSYDVKMKEKGDIPEGYSVSREKKERFSLILESASTNQTSMYLCASSPPTGINSPLHFGNGTRLTVT.

The chain has TRBV7-8 and TRBJ1-2, with D maybe TRBD1 (6 bases). Germline V gene sequence: CDR1 SGHVS, CDR2 FQNEAQ. V shed 5 bases and J shed 8 bases, with 12 bases lying between them. The CDR3 has 12 residues. CDR3: CASSTEGGGYTF. CDR3 nucleotides: TGTGCCAGCAGCACAGAGGGGGGAGGCTACACCTTC.

The J gene is TRBJ1-3, the V gene TRBV3-1 (or the pseudogene TRBV3-2), with D unresolved. V was cut by 1 base and J by 2 bases, with 12 bases left in between. Germline V CDR1 and CDR2: LGHDT, YNNKEL (reference sequence). This CDR3 spans 16 amino acids. The CDR3 sequence: CASSQGPGLAGNTIYF. Written as DNA, the CDR3 is TGTGCCAGCAGCCAAGGACCGGGATTAGCTGGAAACACCATATATTTT.

The rearrangement links TRBV7-9 to TRBJ2-3; D unresolved. V shed 2 bases and J shed 3 bases, with 6 bases lying between them. The CDR3 consists of 13 residues. Germline-derived CDR1 and CDR2 are SEHNR and FQNEAQ (reference sequence). The CDR3 sequence: CASSLLGTDTQYF. Written as DNA, the CDR3 is TGTGCCAGCAGCTTACTGGGAACAGATACGCAGTATTTT.

This chain uses TRBV28 with TRBJ2-1; D not certain. Germline-derived CDR1 and CDR2 are MDHEN and SYDVKM. The germline V and J ends were trimmed by 7 bases and 3 bases, with 13 bases remaining between them. This CDR3 contains 14 residues. CDR3 sequence: CASKAFPSYNEQFF. The CDR3 bases are TGTGCCAGCAAGGCCTTTCCCAGCTACAATGAGCAGTTCTTC. The full variable domain, in which reference TRBV28 and TRBJ2-1 provide the parts outside the CDR3, is DVKVTQSSRYLVKRTGEKVFLECVQDMDHENMFWYRQDPGLGLRLIYFSYDVKMKEKGDIPEGYSVSREKKERFSLILESASTNQTSMYLCASKAFPSYNEQFFGPGTRLTVL.

The rearrangement uses TRBV28 and TRBJ1-5; no clear D. Germline V gives CDR1 MDHEN, CDR2 SYDVKM. Deletions cut 6 bases from V and 2 bases from J, with 5 bases between. This CDR3 contains 12 residues. In nucleotides, the CDR3 is TGTGCCAGCAGCGAGGGCAATCAGCCCCAGCATTTT. Amino acid sequence: CASSEGNQPQHF.

The chain's CDR3 is CASSLARSGNEQFF. CDR3 coding DNA: TGTGCCAGCAGCTTGGCCAGGAGTGGGAATGAGCAGTTCTTC. The genes are TRBV5-5 and TRBJ2-1; no clear D gene. The CDR3 contains 14 residues. CDR1 and CDR2 (germline): SGHKS, YYEKEE (reference sequence). V was shortened by 0 bases and J by 7 bases, with 11 bases between the two germline ends.

This sequence joins TRBV19 and TRBJ1-1; D unresolved. The CDR3 consists of 15 residues. V lost 11 bases and J lost 4, with 23 bases in between. Germline lookup yields CDR1 LNHDA and CDR2 SQIVND (reference sequence). This chain's CDR3 is CASNRPGVVGTEAFF. The CDR3 nucleotides are TGTGCCTCGAACCGCCCTGGGGTGGTGGGCACTGAAGCTTTCTTT.

V gene TRBV19 combines with J gene TRBJ2-4; 11 positions agree with TRBD2. The germline V gene encodes CDR1 LNHDA and CDR2 SQIVND (reference sequence). The CDR3 runs to 18 residues. V lost 4 bases to trimming and J lost 2 bases; unmatched junction nucleotides: 10. The chain's CDR3 is CASSTRSSGGPTKNIQYF. CDR3 DNA: TGTGCCAGTAGTACCCGTTCTAGCGGGGGGCCTACCAAAAACATTCAGTACTTC.